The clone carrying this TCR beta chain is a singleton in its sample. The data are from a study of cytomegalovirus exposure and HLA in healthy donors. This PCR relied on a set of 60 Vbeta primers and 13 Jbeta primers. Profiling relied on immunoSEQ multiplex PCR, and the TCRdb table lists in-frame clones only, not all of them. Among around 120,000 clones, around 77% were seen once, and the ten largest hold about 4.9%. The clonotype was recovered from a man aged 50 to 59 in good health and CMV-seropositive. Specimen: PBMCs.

Written as DNA, the CDR3 is TGTGCCAGCAGTGGTTCGCGGGTCCTATACCAAGAGACCCAGTACTTC. Residues: CASSGSRVLYQETQYF. The rearrangement joins TRBV6-1 to TRBJ2-5; D is perhaps TRBD2 (5 bases). V lost 4 bases and J 0 bases, leaving 15 bases between the germline ends. CDR1 and CDR2 (germline): MNHNS, SASEGT. The length of the CDR3 is 16 residues.